The 30 T cell receptor beta chains presented below share a single source sample, sequenced in a study of cytomegalovirus exposure and HLA in healthy donors. The assay was immunoSEQ multiplex PCR, and TCRdb's table has in-frame clones only and misses some. Of some 43,000 clones listed, roughly 92% are singletons. The specimen sequenced was PBMCs. The receptors here all came from a man between 18 and 35 years old in good health and CMV-seronegative.

CDR3 DNA: TGTGCCAGCAGCTTAAACGAGGGCGGCTACAATGAGCAGTTCTTC. Protein product: CASSLNEGGYNEQFF. The rearrangement joins TRBV7-2 to TRBJ2-1; perhaps TRBD2 as D (5 bases). This CDR3 is built from 15 residues. Germline V CDR1 and CDR2: SGHTA, FQGNSA. Trimming stripped 2 bases from V and 3 bases from J, with 11 bases between. Filled out from reference TRBV7-2 and TRBJ2-1, the complete variable domain reads GAGVSQSPSNKVTEKGKDVELRCDPISGHTALYWYRQSLGQGLEFLIYFQGNSAPDKSGLPSDRFSAERTGGSVSTLTIQRTQQEDSAVYLCASSLNEGGYNEQFFGPGTRLTVL.

V gene TRBV6-6 combines with J gene TRBJ2-5; D is undetermined. The CDR3 length is 12 residues. CDR1 and CDR2 from the germline V gene are MNHNY and SVGAGI (reference sequence). Trimming pared 7 bases from V and 4 bases from J, leaving 10 bases between. The CDR3 coding sequence is TGTGCCAGCACTATTTCCCCAGAGACCCAGTACTTC. Translated, it gives CASTISPETQYF.

This chain joins TRBV6-5 and TRBJ2-7; 9 bases agree with TRBD1. CDR1 and CDR2 from the germline V gene are MNHEY and SVGAGI. V shed 4 bases, J shed 2 bases, and the junction held 6 bases outside the gene matches. CDR3 length: 15 residues. CDR3 residues: CASSLTGTGTYEQYF. In nucleotides, the CDR3 is TGTGCCAGCAGTTTAACCGGGACAGGGACCTACGAGCAGTACTTC.

Here the CDR3 reads CASSHPGQGYGYTF. In DNA form, the CDR3 reads TGTGCCAGCAGCCACCCGGGACAGGGCTATGGCTACACCTTC. The chain combines TRBV4-2 with TRBJ1-2, with 9 bases aligning to TRBD1. The ends lost 3 bases at V and 4 bases at J; junction bases unmatched: 3. This CDR3 region has 14 residues. The germline V gene has CDR1 LGHNA and CDR2 YNFKEQ.

The gene calls are TRBV28 and TRBJ1-2; 9 bases match TRBD1. V trimming: 3 bases; J trimming: 8 bases; junction bases outside the gene matches: 7. From germline, CDR1 is MDHEN and CDR2 SYDVKM. The CDR3 runs 14 residues. The CDR3 region has the DNA TGTGCCAGCAGTTTGCCACAGGGGGCGCGGGGCTACACCTTC. It codes for CASSLPQGARGYTF.

The genes are TRBV5-5 and TRBJ2-7; weak D call: TRBD1 (5 bases). The germline V and J ends were trimmed by 7 bases and 6 bases, with 23 bases remaining between them. The CDR3 runs 15 residues. The germline V gene has CDR1 SGHKS and CDR2 YYEKEE (reference sequence). The CDR3 region is CASQANWAGLGEQYF. CDR3 DNA: TGTGCCAGCCAGGCGAATTGGGCAGGGCTGGGCGAGCAGTACTTC.

In its sample, this clone was seen once. The rearrangement links TRBV7-9 to TRBJ1-1; 7 nucleotides match TRBD1. Unmatched junction bases numbered 8, after V lost 5 bases and J lost 2 bases. This CDR3 contains 15 residues. Germline V gene data show CDR1 as SEHNR and CDR2 as FQNEAQ (reference sequence). The CDR3 sequence is CASSPTGGGNTEAFF. As DNA, the CDR3 is TGTGCCAGCAGCCCTACGGGAGGGGGCAACACTGAAGCTTTCTTT.

The genes are TRBV7-9 and TRBJ2-3, with 14 bases that match TRBD2. CDR1 is SEHNR and CDR2 is FQNEAQ in the germline V gene (reference sequence). The V segment lost 5 bases and the J segment 7 bases; nucleotides outside the gene matches: 8. CDR3 length: 16 amino acids. CDR3 DNA: TGTGCCAGCAGCCTAGGACTAGCGGGGGGCTGGAATACGCAGTATTTT. The encoded protein is CASSLGLAGGWNTQYF.

The genes are TRBV4-2 and TRBJ1-1; 8 nucleotides agree with TRBD1. Germline V gene data show CDR1 as LGHNA and CDR2 as YNFKEQ. Germline trimming cut 5 bases from V and 5 bases from J; bases unmatched to any gene: 4. The CDR3 length is 13 residues. Here the CDR3 reads CASSKGQGTEAFF. The DNA of the CDR3 is TGTGCCAGCAGCAAAGGACAGGGTACTGAAGCTTTCTTT.

This clone is a singleton in its sample. The CDR3 nucleotides are TGTGCCAGCAGCAAGGGACAAAACTCCTACAATGAGCAGTTCTTC. This codes for CASSKGQNSYNEQFF. The V gene is TRBV9, the J gene TRBJ2-1; tentatively, D is TRBD1 (6 bases). With 4 bases removed from V and 0 bases from J, the gap between germline ends came to 11 bases. This CDR3 region has 15 residues. Germline V gives CDR1 SGDLS, CDR2 YYNGEE.

The chain couples TRBV9 to TRBJ2-2, with 7 positions matching TRBD2. Trimming took 4 bases from V and 6 from J; bases not matched to a gene: 12. The CDR3 is 16 amino acids. Per the germline V gene, CDR1 is SGDLS and CDR2 is YYNGEE. CDR3 sequence: CASSFGWGRAPGELFF. For the CDR3, the DNA is TGTGCCAGCAGCTTCGGGTGGGGGAGGGCCCCCGGGGAGCTGTTTTTT.

This clone was recorded only once. The chain recombines TRBV9 with TRBJ2-7, with 10 bases fitting TRBD2. This CDR3 has 15 residues. The junction had 2 bases not matched to a gene; V was cut back by 0 bases and J by 2 bases. The germline gives CDR1 SGDLS, CDR2 YYNGEE. CDR3 amino acids: CASSVGTSGTYEQYF. Written as DNA, the CDR3 is TGTGCCAGCAGCGTAGGGACTAGCGGAACCTACGAGCAGTACTTC. The full variable domain, with the rest looked up from reference TRBV9 and TRBJ2-7, is DSGVTQTPKHLITATGQRVTLRCSPRSGDLSVYWYQQSLDQGLQFLIQYYNGEERAKGNILERFSAQQFPDLHSELNLSSLELGDSALYFCASSVGTSGTYEQYFGPGTRLTVT.

CDR3 in DNA: TGTGCCAGCAGCTTCCCCCAGGGTTGGAATCAGCCCCAGCATTTT. It is translated as CASSFPQGWNQPQHF. The chain joins TRBV5-8 to TRBJ1-5; the D gene is possibly TRBD1 (5 bases). V was trimmed by 2 bases and J by 4 bases, leaving 13 bases between them. The germline V gene has CDR1 SGHTS and CDR2 YDEGEE. CDR3 size: 15 residues.

This chain links TRBV6-4 with TRBJ2-1; a possible D gene is TRBD2 (6 bases). Germline V gene sequence: CDR1 MRHNA, CDR2 SNTAGT. The CDR3 runs to 15 residues. Between the trimmed V and J ends, which lost 2 bases and 7 bases, there was a span of 15 bases. CDR3 loop: CASSDPHGSRNEQFF. CDR3 coding DNA: TGTGCCAGCAGTGACCCCCACGGGAGTCGGAATGAGCAGTTCTTC.

The V call is TRBV9, the J call TRBJ2-2; 7 nucleotides agree with TRBD1. CDR1 is SGDLS and CDR2 is YYNGEE in the germline V gene. This CDR3 spans 14 amino acids. V shed 1 base and J 5 bases; nucleotides not matched to a gene: 2. The DNA for the CDR3 is TGTGCCAGCAGCGTATGGGGACAGACCGGGGAGCTGTTTTTT. As protein: CASSVWGQTGELFF.

J is TRBJ2-1 and V is TRBV4-2; 9 bases agree with TRBD1. Germline V gene lookup returns CDR1 LGHNA and CDR2 YNFKEQ. The CDR3 is 15 residues long. Trimming cost V 4 bases and J 8 bases; bases outside gene matches: 9. The CDR3 loop reads CASSPGTGSLHEQFF. CDR3 sequence (DNA): TGTGCCAGCAGCCCCGGGACAGGGTCTCTTCATGAGCAGTTCTTC.

The chain joins TRBV6-6 to TRBJ1-5; no clear D. The CDR3 is 13 residues long. Trimming removed 0 bases from V and 3 bases from J, with 3 bases in between. CDR1 and CDR2 (germline): MNHNY, SVGAGI (reference sequence). The CDR3 DNA sequence: TGTGCCAGCAGTTACTCTTACAATCAGCCCCAGCATTTT. Its translation is CASSYSYNQPQHF.

The chain is built from TRBV6-5 and TRBJ2-2; TRBD1 aligns across 8 bases. The CDR3 covers 15 residues. V dropped 0 bases and J dropped 7; count of bases not matched to a gene: 4. Germline CDR1 reads MNHEY; CDR2 reads SVGAGI. The CDR3 nucleotides are TGTGCCAGCAGTTACTCGACACAGGGGGTCGGGGAGCTGTTTTTT. It translates to CASSYSTQGVGELFF.

The CDR3 DNA follows: TGTGCCAGTAGTCTGGGAGGACAAATGAACACTGAAGCTTTCTTT. This encodes CASSLGGQMNTEAFF. The genes are TRBV19 and TRBJ1-1, with D possibly being TRBD1 (5 bases). The CDR3 extends over 15 amino acids. CDR1 is LNHDA, CDR2 SQIVND, per germline (reference sequence). Trimming cost V 5 bases and J 0 bases, with 13 bases left between them.

This chain connects TRBV11-2 to TRBJ1-1, with D possibly being TRBD1 (5 bases). The V and J ends lost 5 bases and 4 bases respectively, with 17 bases between them. CDR3 size: 15 residues. Germline V gene data show CDR1 as SGHAT and CDR2 as FQNNGV. This chain's CDR3 is CASSPRADSSTEAFF. The CDR3 DNA reads as TGTGCCAGCAGCCCTAGGGCAGACAGCAGCACTGAAGCTTTCTTT.

This rearrangement joins TRBV4-3 to TRBJ2-5; the D gene is possibly TRBD1 (7 bases). Between the trimmed V and J ends, which lost 0 bases and 2 bases, there was a span of 10 bases. The CDR3 length is 15 residues. Germline CDR1 is LGHNA and CDR2 is YSLEER. CDR3 sequence reads: CASSQERGQQETQYF. CDR3 in DNA: TGCGCCAGCAGCCAAGAGCGGGGACAGCAAGAGACCCAGTACTTC.

J is TRBJ2-5 and V is TRBV4-1; TRBD2 aligns across 11 bases. Losses at the gene ends were 3 bases for V and 1 base for J; bases not matched to a gene: 10. CDR1 is MGHRA and CDR2 is YSYEKL in the germline V gene. CDR3 length: 18 residues. This CDR3 reads CASSQEGPGLAAQETQYF. The CDR3 coding sequence is TGCGCCAGCAGCCAGGAAGGACCGGGACTAGCGGCCCAAGAGACCCAGTACTTC.

This rearrangement joins TRBV7-2 to TRBJ2-1, with D perhaps matching TRBD1 (5 bases). This CDR3 contains 14 residues. The germline CDR1 and CDR2 sequences are SGHTA and FQGNSA. V gave up 1 base and J gave up 9 bases, with 13 bases separating them. The CDR3 sequence: CASSLDQGTGEQFF. DNA of the CDR3: TGTGCCAGCAGCTTAGATCAGGGAACGGGTGAGCAGTTCTTC.

The chain is built from TRBV5-4 and TRBJ2-7; TRBD2 agrees at 12 bases. After removal of 4 bases from V and 3 bases from J, the junction contained 5 bases not matched to a gene. CDR1 is SGHNT, CDR2 YYREEE, per germline (reference sequence). This CDR3 is built from 15 residues. This chain's CDR3 is CASSHLAGGFYEQYF. The DNA for the CDR3 is TGTGCCAGCAGCCATCTAGCGGGAGGGTTCTACGAGCAGTACTTC. Filled out from reference TRBV5-4 and TRBJ2-7, the complete variable domain reads ETGVTQSPTHLIKTRGQQVTLRCSSQSGHNTVSWYQQALGQGPQFIFQYYREEENGRGNFPPRFSGLQFPNYSSELNVNALELDDSALYLCASSHLAGGFYEQYFGPGTRLTVT.

This sequence joins TRBV27 and TRBJ2-7; 10 nucleotides match TRBD1. With 3 bases clipped from V and 2 bases from J, the junction kept 4 bases outside the gene matches. CDR3 length equals 15 residues. Germline V lookup: CDR1 MNHEY, CDR2 SMNVEV (reference sequence). The CDR3 reads CASSFLGQGAYEQYF. CDR3 bases: TGTGCCAGCAGTTTCTTAGGACAGGGGGCCTACGAGCAGTACTTC.

This chain connects TRBV6-4 to TRBJ2-3; 15 positions match TRBD2. J lost 4 bases, V lost 6 bases, and 5 bases had no gene match. This CDR3 region has 16 residues. Germline values: CDR1 MRHNA, CDR2 SNTAGT. CDR3 nucleotides: TGTGCCAGCAGCCCCGGACTAGCGGGGGGGGCAGATACGCAGTATTTT. This translates into CASSPGLAGGADTQYF.

The rearrangement joins TRBV7-2 to TRBJ1-1; the D gene is possibly TRBD1 (5 bases). From germline, CDR1 is SGHTA and CDR2 FQGNSA. The CDR3 length is 14 residues. Trimming shortened V by 2 bases and J by 5 bases, and 12 bases separated the two germline ends. The DNA of the CDR3 is TGTGCCAGCAGCTTACAGGGAAGTAGGACTGAAGCTTTCTTT. It encodes CASSLQGSRTEAFF.

V usage is TRBV7-2 and J usage is TRBJ1-4; D is unclear. CDR3 size: 14 residues. V gave up 1 base and J gave up 7 bases, with 10 bases separating them. CDR1 is SGHTA and CDR2 is FQGNSA in the germline V gene. The CDR3 region is CASSLDGRTEKLFF. The CDR3 DNA sequence: TGTGCCAGCAGCTTAGATGGCCGAACTGAAAAACTGTTTTTT.

This clone was seen just once. The CDR3 coding sequence is TGTGCTAGTGGACGGGACAGAACTATACTAAATGAGCAGTTCTTC. Translating gives CASGRDRTILNEQFF. The chain has TRBV12-5 and TRBJ2-1; 7 nucleotides line up with TRBD1. CDR1 is LGHNT, CDR2 FRNRAP, per germline. The CDR3 runs 15 residues. V was pared by 6 bases and J by 7 bases, with 12 bases of the junction left unmatched.

This sequence joins TRBV5-1 and TRBJ1-6; 7 bases fit TRBD1. Germline values: CDR1 SGHRS, CDR2 YFSETQ. The CDR3 covers 15 residues. The J segment lost 5 bases and the V segment lost 0 bases, leaving 2 bases of the junction unmatched. CDR3 region: CASSLGQGNNSPLHF. The CDR3 nucleotides read TGCGCCAGCAGCTTGGGACAGGGTAATAATTCACCCCTCCACTTT. The whole variable domain, filled in from reference TRBV5-1 and TRBJ1-6, reads KAGVTQTPRYLIKTRGQQVTLSCSPISGHRSVSWYQQTPGQGLQFLFEYFSETQRNKGNFPGRFSGRQFSNSRSEMNVSTLELGDSALYLCASSLGQGNNSPLHFGNGTRLTVT.